Listed here are 3 T cell receptor beta chains from one sample, sequenced in a study of Ad26.COV2.S vaccination and SARS-CoV-2 variants. Stated treatment: some 20 received Ad26.COV2.S at low or high dose, single or two shots; about 5 received placebo; per-sample allocation not given. Specimens were obtained on day 63 following the first vaccine or placebo injection. TCRdb keeps only in-frame clones here, not all; method: immunoSEQ multiplex PCR. The data contain approximately 300,000 clones, about 86% of them singletons. The sequenced sample was peripheral blood, obtained in a trial of Ad26.COV2.S vaccine versus placebo. The receptors were gathered from a person aged 18-65 years who received the Ad26.COV2.S COVID-19 vaccine or a placebo.

V and J are TRBV3-1 (or the pseudogene TRBV3-2) and TRBJ2-5; 8 nucleotides agree with TRBD2. Germline V gene lookup returns CDR1 LGHDT and CDR2 YNNKEL (reference sequence). The CDR3 has 17 amino acids. Losses at the gene ends were 4 bases for V and 5 bases for J; bases not matched to a gene: 15. For the CDR3, the DNA is TGTGCCAGCAGCCGTAAGACCCAAGCGGGGGTATCGGAGACCCAGTACTTC. This encodes CASSRKTQAGVSETQYF.

The chain uses TRBV5-8 and TRBJ1-5; D perhaps matches TRBD1 (5 bases). The length of the CDR3 is 16 residues. Germline-derived CDR1 and CDR2 are SGHTS and YDEGEE. V shed 3 bases and J shed 1 base, with 14 bases lying between them. The CDR3 nucleotides are TGTGCCAGCAGCTGGGCGGGGGAAAGGAGCAATCAGCCCCAGCATTTT. Translating it yields CASSWAGERSNQPQHF.

The rearrangement joins TRBV18 to TRBJ1-2; no clear D. Germline V gene sequence: CDR1 KGHSH, CDR2 LQKENI. The CDR3 loop spans 17 amino acids. The V end lost 3 bases, the J end lost 2 bases, and 19 bases lay between the germline ends. The CDR3 DNA is TGTGCCAGCTCACCGGGATCTGTAGGGTTAATAAACTATGGCTACACCTTC. Residues: CASSPGSVGLINYGYTF.